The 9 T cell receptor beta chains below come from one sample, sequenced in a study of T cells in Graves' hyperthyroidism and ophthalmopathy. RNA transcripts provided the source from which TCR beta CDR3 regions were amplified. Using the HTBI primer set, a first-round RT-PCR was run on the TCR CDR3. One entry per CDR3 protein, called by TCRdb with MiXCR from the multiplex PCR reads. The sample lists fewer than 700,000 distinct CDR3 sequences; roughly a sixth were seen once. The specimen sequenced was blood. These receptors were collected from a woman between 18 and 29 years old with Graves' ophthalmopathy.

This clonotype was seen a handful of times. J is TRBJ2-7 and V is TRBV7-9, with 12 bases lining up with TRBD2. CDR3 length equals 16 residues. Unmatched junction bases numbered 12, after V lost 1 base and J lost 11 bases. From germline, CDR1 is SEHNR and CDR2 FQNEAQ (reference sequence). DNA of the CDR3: TGTGCCAGCAGCTTAGAGGCGCTAGCGGGAGGGACCAGCGAGTACTTC. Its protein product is CASSLEALAGGTSEYF.

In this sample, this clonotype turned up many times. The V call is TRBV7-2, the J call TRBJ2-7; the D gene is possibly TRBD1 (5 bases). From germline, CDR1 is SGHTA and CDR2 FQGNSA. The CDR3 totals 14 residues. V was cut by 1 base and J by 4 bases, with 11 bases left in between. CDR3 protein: CASSLGSRDYEQYF. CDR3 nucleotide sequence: TGTGCCAGCAGCTTAGGGTCCAGGGATTACGAGCAGTACTTC.

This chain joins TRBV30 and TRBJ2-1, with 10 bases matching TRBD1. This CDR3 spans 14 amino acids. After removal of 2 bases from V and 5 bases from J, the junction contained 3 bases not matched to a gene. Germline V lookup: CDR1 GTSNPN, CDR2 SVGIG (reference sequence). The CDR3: CAWSSGTGDNEQFF. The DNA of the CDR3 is TGTGCCTGGAGTTCCGGGACAGGGGACAATGAGCAGTTCTTC.

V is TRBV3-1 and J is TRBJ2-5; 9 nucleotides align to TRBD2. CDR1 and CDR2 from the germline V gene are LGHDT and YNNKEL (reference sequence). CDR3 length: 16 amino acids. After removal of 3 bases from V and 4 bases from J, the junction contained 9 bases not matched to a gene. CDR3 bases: TGTGCCAGCAGCCAGGCCCCGCAACTAGCGGGAGAGACCCAGTACTTC. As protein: CASSQAPQLAGETQYF.

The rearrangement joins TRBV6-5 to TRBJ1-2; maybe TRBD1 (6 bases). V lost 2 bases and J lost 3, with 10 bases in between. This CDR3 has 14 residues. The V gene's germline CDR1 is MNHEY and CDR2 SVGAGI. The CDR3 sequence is CASSYGGGDYGYTF. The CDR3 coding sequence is TGTGCCAGCAGTTACGGTGGGGGCGACTATGGCTACACCTTC.

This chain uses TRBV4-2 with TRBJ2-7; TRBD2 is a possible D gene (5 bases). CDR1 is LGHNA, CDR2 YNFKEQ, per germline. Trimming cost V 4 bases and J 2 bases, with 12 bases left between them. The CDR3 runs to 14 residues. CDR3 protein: CASSPFTGTYEQYF. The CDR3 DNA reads TGTGCCAGCAGCCCTTTTACGGGGACCTACGAGCAGTACTTC.

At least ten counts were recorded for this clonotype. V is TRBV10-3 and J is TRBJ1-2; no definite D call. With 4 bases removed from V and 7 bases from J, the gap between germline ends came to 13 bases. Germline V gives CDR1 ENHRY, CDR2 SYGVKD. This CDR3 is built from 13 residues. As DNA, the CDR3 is TGTGCCATCAGTGGACATCGAGATCTTGGCTACACCTTC. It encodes CAISGHRDLGYTF.

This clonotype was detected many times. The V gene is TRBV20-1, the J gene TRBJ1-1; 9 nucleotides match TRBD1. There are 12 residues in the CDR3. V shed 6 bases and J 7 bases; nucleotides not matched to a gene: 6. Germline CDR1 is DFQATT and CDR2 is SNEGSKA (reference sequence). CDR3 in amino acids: CSAGQGQDEAFF. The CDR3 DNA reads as TGCAGTGCCGGACAGGGGCAGGATGAAGCTTTCTTT.

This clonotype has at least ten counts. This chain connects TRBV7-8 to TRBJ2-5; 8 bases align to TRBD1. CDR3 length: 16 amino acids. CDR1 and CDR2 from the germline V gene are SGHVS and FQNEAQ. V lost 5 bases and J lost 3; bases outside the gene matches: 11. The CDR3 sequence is CASSRIWRTGKETQYF. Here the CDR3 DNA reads TGTGCCAGCAGCCGAATATGGAGGACAGGGAAAGAGACCCAGTACTTC.